Presented here are 11 T cell receptor beta chains from one specimen sequenced in a study of OX40 agonist ivuxolimab in advanced cancers. Clones were sequenced by immunoSEQ multiplex PCR, and TCRdb holds only the in-frame ones, with some missing. The sample shows approximately 75,000 clones, just under 80% of them seen only once. The sequenced sample was CD4+ or CD8+ T cells sorted from blood, obtained in a trial of the OX40 agonist ivuxolimab. The receptors originated from an adult with an advanced solid tumor such as melanoma, head and neck, liver or kidney cancer.

This chain connects TRBV25-1 to TRBJ2-1, with TRBD2 matching over 11 bases. The V segment lost 1 base and the J segment 10 bases; nucleotides outside the gene matches: 9. The length of the CDR3 is 16 residues. Per the germline V gene, CDR1 is MGHDK and CDR2 is SYGVNS. The chain's CDR3 is CASSELTAASGGEQFF. CDR3 nucleotide sequence: TGTGCCAGCAGTGAATTAACGGCGGCTAGCGGGGGGGAGCAGTTCTTC. The full variable domain, with the rest looked up from reference TRBV25-1 and TRBJ2-1, is EADIYQTPRYLVIGTGKKITLECSQTMGHDKMYWYQQDPGMELHLIHYSYGVNSTEKGDLSSESTVSRIRTEHFPLTLESARPSHTSQYLCASSELTAASGGEQFFGPGTRLTVL.

This clone is a singleton in its sample. The chain links TRBV11-1 to TRBJ2-3, with 8 bases identical to TRBD2. The V gene end was trimmed by 5 bases and the J gene end by 1 base; junction bases not matched to a gene: 14. Germline V gene data show CDR1 as SGHAT and CDR2 as FQDESV (reference sequence). The CDR3 totals 18 residues. The CDR3 loop is CASSHGAGSSGRTDTQYF. The CDR3 region has the DNA TGTGCCAGCAGCCACGGGGCAGGGTCTAGCGGGCGCACAGATACGCAGTATTTT.

The chain has TRBV7-8 and TRBJ2-1; 8 bases match TRBD2. From germline, CDR1 is SGHVS and CDR2 FQNEAQ. Unmatched junction bases numbered 1, after V lost 0 bases and J lost 3 bases. The CDR3 is made up of 15 amino acids. The CDR3 nucleotides are TGTGCCAGCAGCTTAGCTAGCGGGGACTACAATGAGCAGTTCTTC. It encodes CASSLASGDYNEQFF.

This clone was counted once. The V gene is TRBV28, the J gene TRBJ2-7, with TRBD2 matching over 11 bases. Germline CDR1 is MDHEN and CDR2 is SYDVKM. The CDR3 runs to 14 residues. V shed 5 bases and J 4 bases; nucleotides not matched to a gene: 4. As DNA, the CDR3 is TGTGCCAGCAGTCTAGCGGGAGGACCGTACGAGCAGTACTTC. Amino acids: CASSLAGGPYEQYF.

This chain joins TRBV13 and TRBJ2-3, with D possibly being TRBD1 or TRBD2 (6 bases each). The CDR3 is 17 amino acids. Looked up from germline, CDR1 is PRHDT and CDR2 is FYEKMQ (reference sequence). With 3 bases removed from V and 1 base from J, the gap between germline ends came to 17 bases. CDR3 region: CASSLLLGGKRTDTQYF. The CDR3 DNA follows: TGTGCCAGCAGCTTGTTGCTGGGGGGCAAGCGCACAGATACGCAGTATTTT.

The genes are TRBV5-5 and TRBJ2-7; 8 bases are shared with TRBD1. Trimming removed 3 bases from V and 4 bases from J; junction bases left unmatched: 9. This CDR3 contains 15 residues. Germline V CDR1 and CDR2: SGHKS, YYEKEE (reference sequence). The CDR3, as DNA: TGTGCCAGCAGCTCGACAGGGGATTTTAGATACGAGCAGTACTTC. As protein: CASSSTGDFRYEQYF. The whole variable domain, remainder taken from reference TRBV5-5 and TRBJ2-7, is DAGVTQSPTHLIKTRGQQVTLRCSPISGHKSVSWYQQVLGQGPQFIFQYYEKEERGRGNFPDRFSARQFPNYSSELNVNALLLGDSALYLCASSSTGDFRYEQYFGPGTRLTVT.

The chain recombines TRBV21-1 with TRBJ1-5; the D segment call TRBD1 is taken from the table without a DNA check. TRBV21-1 is a pseudogene segment. The CDR3 extends over 17 amino acids. CDR3 bases: TGTGCCAGCCCCATACCAGAGGGGACAGGGGTAAGTCAGCCCCAGCATTTT. Protein sequence: CASPIPEGTGVSQPQHF.

This clone came up once. The chain joins TRBV25-1 to TRBJ1-6; a weak D match, TRBD1 (6 bases). The length of the CDR3 is 15 residues. Germline V CDR1 and CDR2: MGHDK, SYGVNS. V lost 0 bases and J lost 7, with 10 bases in between. Here the CDR3 reads CASSEYGGRNSPLHF. CDR3 bases: TGTGCCAGCAGTGAATATGGGGGGCGGAATTCACCCCTCCACTTT.

The rearrangement links TRBV7-2 to TRBJ1-1; tentative D call: TRBD1 (5 bases). Germline V CDR1 and CDR2: SGHTA, FQGNSA. The CDR3 extends over 16 amino acids. Trimming left V 0 bases short and J 1 base short, with 12 bases between. The DNA for the CDR3 is TGTGCCAGCAGCTTAGCGCTGGGGGGGACGAACACTGAAGCTTTCTTT. Its translation is CASSLALGGTNTEAFF.

The gene calls are TRBV18 and TRBJ2-7; the D is unclear. Per the germline V gene, CDR1 is KGHSH and CDR2 is LQKENI. The CDR3 loop spans 15 amino acids. Trimming cost V 3 bases and J 0 bases, with 12 bases left between them. CDR3 amino acids: CASSPRPATSYEQYF. The CDR3, as DNA: TGTGCCAGCTCACCCCGCCCGGCCACCTCCTACGAGCAGTACTTC.

The gene calls are TRBV7-8 and TRBJ2-1; TRBD2 might be the D (6 bases). There are 17 residues in the CDR3. Trimming removed 5 bases from V and 9 bases from J, with 26 bases in between. From germline, CDR1 is SGHVS and CDR2 FQNEAQ. The CDR3: CASSLINPGLRSSEQFF. As DNA, the CDR3 is TGTGCCAGCAGCCTCATAAATCCGGGACTCCGGTCGAGTGAGCAGTTCTTC.